The 15 T cell receptor beta chains below all came from one sample that was sequenced in a study of T cells after yellow fever vaccination. TCRdb fed the 5' RACE reads into MiXCR, producing one record per CDR3 protein. The table includes approximately 150,000 distinct CDR3 sequences, 6.2% detected once. Material: CD4+ T cells sorted from PBMCs, obtained on the day of the first yellow fever vaccination. Source of these receptors: a man between 18 and 35 years old who received the YFV17D yellow fever vaccine.

This clonotype was detected many times. The chain is built from TRBV4-2 and TRBJ2-3, with a weak D call TRBD2 (5 bases). From germline, CDR1 is LGHNA and CDR2 YNFKEQ. Trimming cost V 1 base and J 2 bases, with 13 bases left between them. The CDR3 extends over 16 amino acids. DNA for the CDR3: TGTGCCAGCAGCCAAGCCTACGTTGGACTCACAGATACGCAGTATTTT. Translated: CASSQAYVGLTDTQYF.

This clonotype was observed at least ten times. The V and J genes are TRBV21-1 and TRBJ2-1; the table assigns TRBD2, which was not confirmed against the DNA. TRBV21-1 is recorded as a pseudogene. The CDR3 has 17 amino acids. CDR3 amino acids: CASNLVGRDSTYNEQFF. CDR3 DNA sequence: TGTGCCAGCAACCTAGTAGGGCGGGACTCGACCTACAATGAGCAGTTCTTC.

This clonotype came up a few times. This rearrangement joins TRBV7-2 to TRBJ2-5; D is perhaps TRBD2 (5 bases). The V end was cut by 1 base, the J end by 1 base, with 10 bases between. The CDR3 length is 15 residues. Germline CDR1 SGHTA, CDR2 FQGNSA. CDR3 residues: CASSLEGSPQETQYF. In nucleotides, the CDR3 is TGTGCCAGCAGCTTAGAAGGGAGCCCCCAAGAGACCCAGTACTTC.

This clonotype showed up just a few times. This sequence joins TRBV5-1 and TRBJ2-7; D call uncertain. Germline V gives CDR1 SGHRS, CDR2 YFSETQ. The CDR3 spans 15 residues. Between the trimmed V and J ends, which lost 0 bases and 1 base, there was a span of 11 bases. CDR3: CASSLDGRWSYEQYF. The CDR3 region has the DNA TGCGCCAGCAGCTTGGATGGGCGGTGGTCCTACGAGCAGTACTTC.

This clonotype was detected only a few times. The rearrangement joins TRBV20-1 to TRBJ2-7, with 10 bases matching TRBD1. Trimming took 2 bases from V and 9 from J; bases not matched to a gene: 10. The CDR3 covers 14 residues. The germline V gene has CDR1 DFQATT and CDR2 SNEGSKA (reference sequence). This chain's CDR3 is CSARPGTGEGVQYF. The CDR3 region has the DNA TGCAGTGCTAGACCCGGGACAGGGGAGGGGGTGCAGTACTTC.

Ten or more counts support this clonotype. V usage is TRBV7-2 and J usage is TRBJ2-3, with D possibly being TRBD2 (7 bases). The CDR3 length is 12 residues. CDR1 SGHTA and CDR2 FQGNSA come from the germline V gene. Trimming took 10 bases from V and 6 from J, leaving 14 bases between them. The DNA of the CDR3 is TGTGCCACTCACGGGGGGCGGGATACGCAGTATTTT. Protein sequence: CATHGGRDTQYF.

This clonotype was seen repeatedly, ten times or more. The genes are TRBV5-1 and TRBJ2-3; TRBD1 aligns across 7 bases. V shed 4 bases and J 3 bases; nucleotides not matched to a gene: 2. This CDR3 contains 13 residues. CDR1 and CDR2 (germline): SGHRS, YFSETQ. CDR3: CASSTGVTDTQYF. For the CDR3, the DNA is TGCGCCAGCAGCACAGGGGTTACAGATACGCAGTATTTT.

Ten or more counts support this clonotype. J is TRBJ2-3 and V is TRBV20-1; D remains ambiguous. The CDR3 contains 13 residues. Germline-derived CDR1 and CDR2 are DFQATT and SNEGSKA (reference sequence). Trimming cost V 3 bases and J 1 base, with 8 bases left between them. DNA for the CDR3: TGCAGTGCTAGGGTAGGAGGCACAGATACGCAGTATTTT. Amino acids: CSARVGGTDTQYF.

This clonotype showed up many times. This sequence joins TRBV6-2 or TRBV6-3 and TRBJ2-2; D is undetermined. The germline V gene has CDR1 MNHEY and CDR2 SVGEGT. The CDR3 runs to 16 residues. V was cut by 3 bases and J by 0 bases, with 11 bases left in between. In nucleotides, the CDR3 is TGTGCCAGCAGTTATTATCGTCACTCGAACACCGGGGAGCTGTTTTTT. Protein sequence: CASSYYRHSNTGELFF.

The CDR3 region has the DNA TGCGCCAGCAGCCAGAGCCGGGACAACCCATACGAGCAGTACGTC. Translating gives CASSQSRDNPYEQYV. This rearrangement joins TRBV4-3 to TRBJ2-7; possible D gene TRBD1, 6 bases. The germline gives CDR1 LGHNA, CDR2 YSLEER. The CDR3 spans 15 residues. V was clipped by 3 bases and J by 4 bases, with 16 bases between them.

This clonotype was observed a handful of times. The V call is TRBV11-1, the J call TRBJ1-4, with D possibly matching TRBD1 (6 bases). V was pared by 6 bases and J by 0 bases, with 20 bases between. Germline V lookup: CDR1 SGHAT, CDR2 FQDESV (reference sequence). The CDR3 is 18 amino acids. Here the CDR3 reads CASRQRRPGVATNEKLFF. DNA of the CDR3: TGTGCCAGCAGACAAAGACGGCCAGGGGTGGCAACTAATGAAAAACTGTTTTTT.

Many counts were recorded for this clonotype. The rearrangement uses TRBV6-6 and TRBJ1-1; unclear D gene. This CDR3 spans 13 amino acids. V was shortened by 7 bases and J by 1 base, with 10 bases between the two germline ends. The germline V gene has CDR1 MNHNY and CDR2 SVGAGI (reference sequence). CDR3 nucleotide sequence: TGTGCCAGCATCTCAAACGGGAACACTGAAGCTTTCTTT. As protein: CASISNGNTEAFF.

At least ten counts were recorded for this clonotype. The chain combines TRBV7-3 with TRBJ2-1; D not resolved. Germline V gives CDR1 SGHTA, CDR2 FQGTGA. V was trimmed by 5 bases and J by 2 bases, leaving 13 bases between them. This CDR3 is built from 15 residues. The CDR3 region has the DNA TGTGCCAGCAGCCGTGCGTCTACCACCTACAATGAGCAGTTCTTC. Translating it yields CASSRASTTYNEQFF.

The chain carries TRBV7-9 and TRBJ2-5; 7 bases fit TRBD1. Trimming cost V 6 bases and J 5 bases; bases outside gene matches: 15. The CDR3 runs 16 residues. The germline V gene encodes CDR1 SEHNR and CDR2 FQNEAQ (reference sequence). The CDR3 protein is CASRPRPGQPRETQYF. As DNA, the CDR3 is TGTGCCAGCAGGCCACGGCCGGGACAGCCACGCGAGACCCAGTACTTC.

This clonotype was observed a handful of times. The gene calls are TRBV6-2 or TRBV6-3 and TRBJ1-1, with TRBD1 matching 9 bases. The V gene end was trimmed by 2 bases and the J gene end by 1 base; junction bases not matched to a gene: 8. There are 17 residues in the CDR3. Germline assignment: CDR1 MNHEY and CDR2 SVGEGT. CDR3 DNA sequence: TGTGCCAGCAGTTACCCCCACGAGACAGGGGGGAACACTGAAGCTTTCTTT. Amino acid sequence: CASSYPHETGGNTEAFF.